This record looks at one TCR beta chain sequence and its context. The sample originates from a study of blood T cell repertoires in COVID-19. Method: immunoSEQ multiplex PCR; TCRdb's copy keeps in-frame clones and lacks some. This table holds fewer than 40,000 clones, more than 70% found once. The CDR3 consists of 15 residues. Looked up from germline, CDR1 is SGHTA and CDR2 is FQGNSA. With V trimmed by 1 base and J by 3 bases, 2 bases remained unmatched. The TCR originated in a middle-aged woman with active or convalescent COVID-19. The rearrangement joins TRBV7-2 to TRBJ2-3; TRBD1 matches 9 bases. Input material: peripheral blood. In nucleotides, the CDR3 is TGTGCCAGCAGCTTAGACAGGGGGCTGACAGATACGCAGTATTTT. Encoded protein: CASSLDRGLTDTQYF.